Each of the 13 T cell receptor beta chains below was sequenced from the same sample in a study of beta chain features in type 1 diabetes. Isolated RNA was reverse transcribed in full, so expressed TCRB transcripts were sequenced. The method was immunoSEQ multiplex PCR; TCRdb's version includes in-frame clones alone and lacks a portion of them. The sample carries more than 300,000 clones, around 8% recorded once. The sequenced sample consisted of central memory CD4+ T cells from blood. The source of these receptors is a woman between 18 and 29 years old in good health.

A few counts support this clone. The V gene is TRBV5-1, the J gene TRBJ2-1; 7 nucleotides line up with TRBD2. There are 16 residues in the CDR3. The germline V gene encodes CDR1 SGHRS and CDR2 YFSETQ. V dropped 1 base and J dropped 1; count of bases not matched to a gene: 5. Here the CDR3 reads CASSLLPSGSYNEQFF. The DNA for the CDR3 is TGCGCCAGCAGCTTGCTCCCTAGCGGATCCTACAATGAGCAGTTCTTC. The whole variable domain, filled in from reference TRBV5-1 and TRBJ2-1, reads KAGVTQTPRYLIKTRGQQVTLSCSPISGHRSVSWYQQTPGQGLQFLFEYFSETQRNKGNFPGRFSGRQFSNSRSEMNVSTLELGDSALYLCASSLLPSGSYNEQFFGPGTRLTVL.

The rearrangement joins TRBV6-6 to TRBJ1-5; no clear D. The germline V gene encodes CDR1 MNHNY and CDR2 SVGAGI (reference sequence). The CDR3 sequence is 13 residues long. Trimming left V 6 bases short and J 0 bases short, with 6 bases between. CDR3 protein: CASSLNSNQPQHF. CDR3 sequence (DNA): TGTGCCAGCAGCCTAAATAGCAATCAGCCCCAGCATTTT.

The rearrangement uses TRBV9 and TRBJ2-1; 7 positions agree with TRBD2. Germline V lookup: CDR1 SGDLS, CDR2 YYNGEE. This CDR3 is built from 17 residues. Trimming took 0 bases from V and 5 from J; bases not matched to a gene: 11. CDR3 sequence reads: CASSVGASGGRHNEQFF. In DNA form, the CDR3 reads TGTGCCAGCAGCGTAGGGGCTTCGGGGGGTCGCCACAATGAGCAGTTCTTC. Using reference TRBV9 and TRBJ2-1 for the parts outside the CDR3, the full variable domain is DSGVTQTPKHLITATGQRVTLRCSPRSGDLSVYWYQQSLDQGLQFLIQYYNGEERAKGNILERFSAQQFPDLHSELNLSSLELGDSALYFCASSVGASGGRHNEQFFGPGTRLTVL.

The chain recombines TRBV7-3 with TRBJ1-1; 9 nucleotides match TRBD1. There are 15 residues in the CDR3. J lost 4 bases, V lost 2 bases, and 5 bases had no gene match. Germline V gene lookup returns CDR1 SGHTA and CDR2 FQGTGA. The CDR3 loop reads CASSLYGTGSTEAFF. The CDR3 nucleotides read TGTGCCAGCAGCTTATATGGGACAGGGAGCACTGAAGCTTTCTTT.

This sequence joins TRBV7-8 and TRBJ1-5; a possible D gene is TRBD1 (5 bases). Trimming stripped 1 base from V and 4 bases from J, with 5 bases between. This CDR3 region has 13 residues. The V gene's germline CDR1 is SGHVS and CDR2 FQNEAQ. CDR3 bases: TGTGCCAGCAGCTTAGGACAGAATCAGCCCCAGCATTTT. Its protein product is CASSLGQNQPQHF.

This chain joins TRBV4-2 and TRBJ1-3, with a weak D call TRBD1 (6 bases). The V end lost 0 bases, the J end lost 2 bases, and 11 bases lay between the germline ends. There are 16 residues in the CDR3. Germline V gene lookup returns CDR1 LGHNA and CDR2 YNFKEQ. The CDR3 is CASSQDRQGPGNTIYF. CDR3 DNA: TGTGCCAGCAGCCAAGATAGGCAGGGGCCTGGAAACACCATATATTTT.

V usage is TRBV7-2 and J usage is TRBJ2-5; 9 nucleotides align to TRBD2. In germline, CDR1 is SGHTA, CDR2 FQGNSA. The length of the CDR3 is 15 residues. With 5 bases clipped from V and 6 bases from J, the junction kept 10 bases outside the gene matches. The CDR3 coding sequence is TGTGCCAGCAGCCCGATCGCTAGCGGGACGAAGACCCAGTACTTC. Protein product: CASSPIASGTKTQYF.

V is TRBV5-1 and J is TRBJ2-2; D not certain. The CDR3 is 16 amino acids. The V gene lost 0 bases and the J gene lost 4 bases, with 13 bases spanning the gap. Germline V gene sequence: CDR1 SGHRS, CDR2 YFSETQ. CDR3 nucleotide sequence: TGCGCCAGCAGCTTGGGCAGCACCCTGGTCACCGGGGAGCTGTTTTTT. This gives the protein CASSLGSTLVTGELFF.

The chain employs TRBV4-3 and TRBJ2-5; TRBD2 aligns across 7 bases. Germline V lookup: CDR1 LGHNA, CDR2 YSLEER. The CDR3 totals 16 residues. The V segment lost 2 bases and the J segment 0 bases; nucleotides outside the gene matches: 6. CDR3 coding DNA: TGCGCCAGCAGCCAATCGGTTAGCGGGTACCAAGAGACCCAGTACTTC. Its protein product is CASSQSVSGYQETQYF.

In its sample, this clone was seen a few times. The chain recombines TRBV28 with TRBJ2-1; 9 bases map to TRBD1. Looked up from germline, CDR1 is MDHEN and CDR2 is SYDVKM. With 4 bases clipped from V and 7 bases from J, the junction kept 5 bases outside the gene matches. This CDR3 spans 14 amino acids. DNA of the CDR3: TGTGCCAGCAGTTGGACAGGGGCGAGAAATGAGCAGTTCTTC. It is translated as CASSWTGARNEQFF.

With regard to this clone: A much larger clone lies one base from this, so it may be a read error. Other DNA sequences of this sample code for an identical CDR3. CDR3 nucleotides: TGTGCCAGCAGTGAGGGGGACCAAGAGACCCAGTACTTC. This gives the protein CASSEGDQETQYF. The chain has TRBV7-2 and TRBJ2-5, with D tentatively TRBD1 (6 bases). CDR3 length: 13 residues. V was cut by 6 bases and J by 0 bases, with 8 bases left in between. CDR1 SGHTA and CDR2 FQGNSA come from the germline V gene.

J is TRBJ2-1 and V is TRBV7-3; 7 bases line up with TRBD2. The CDR3 length is 16 residues. The V segment lost 5 bases and the J segment 0 bases; nucleotides outside the gene matches: 7. Looked up from germline, CDR1 is SGHTA and CDR2 is FQGTGA. As DNA, the CDR3 is TGTGCCAGCAGCCGCGCTGTAGCGGGCTCCTACAATGAGCAGTTCTTC. It translates to CASSRAVAGSYNEQFF. The full variable domain, with the rest looked up from reference TRBV7-3 and TRBJ2-1, is GAGVSQTPSNKVTEKGKYVELRCDPISGHTALYWYRQSLGQGPEFLIYFQGTGAADDSGLPNDRFFAVRPEGSVSTLKIQRTERGDSAVYLCASSRAVAGSYNEQFFGPGTRLTVL.

The chain couples TRBV27 to TRBJ2-3; no clear D. Per germline, CDR1 MNHEY and CDR2 SMNVEV (reference sequence). This CDR3 has 14 residues. V gave up 10 bases and J gave up 2 bases, with 16 bases separating them. CDR3 sequence reads: CATWSYATTDTQYF. CDR3 coding DNA: TGTGCCACCTGGAGTTACGCTACCACAGATACGCAGTATTTT.